The 17 T cell receptor beta chains reported below all come from one sample, sequenced in a study of OX40 agonist ivuxolimab in advanced cancers. Measured with immunoSEQ multiplex PCR; TCRdb has only the in-frame clones, and not every one. The profile shows tens of thousands of clones, approximately 90% of them singletons. This specimen consisted of CD4+ or CD8+ T cells sorted from blood, obtained in a trial of the OX40 agonist ivuxolimab. Source of these receptors: an adult with an advanced solid tumor such as melanoma, head and neck, liver or kidney cancer.

The rearrangement links TRBV5-6 to TRBJ1-3, with D unclear. Trimming took off 0 bases at V and 11 bases at J, with 12 bases between the two ends. The CDR3 extends over 13 amino acids. CDR1 SGHDT and CDR2 YYEEEE come from the germline V gene. The CDR3 region has the DNA TGTGCCAGCAGCTTGGGCGACGGTACGGCCATATATTTT. As protein: CASSLGDGTAIYF.

The chain combines TRBV2 with TRBJ1-1; D is perhaps TRBD1 (6 bases). This CDR3 has 15 residues. The V end lost 6 bases, the J end lost 7 bases, and 21 bases lay between the germline ends. Per the germline V gene, CDR1 is SNHLY and CDR2 is FYNNEI. The CDR3 loop is CASSLEQTGGHEAFF. The CDR3 DNA reads as TGTGCCAGCAGCCTTGAGCAGACAGGCGGACATGAAGCTTTCTTT.

The rearrangement joins TRBV14 to TRBJ2-5; D is perhaps TRBD2 (6 bases). The CDR3 is 15 amino acids. Looked up from germline, CDR1 is SGHDN and CDR2 is FVKESK. Trimming removed 1 base from V and 6 bases from J, with 15 bases in between. Here the CDR3 reads CASSQGGVRLKTQYF. CDR3 DNA sequence: TGTGCCAGCAGCCAAGGGGGGGTGCGCCTGAAGACCCAGTACTTC.

The chain is built from TRBV7-2 and TRBJ2-7; 9 positions match TRBD2. CDR3 length: 15 amino acids. Germline-derived CDR1 and CDR2 are SGHTA and FQGNSA. V dropped 3 bases and J dropped 5; count of bases not matched to a gene: 8. The CDR3: CASSLHLAGGNEQYF. CDR3 in DNA: TGTGCCAGCAGCTTGCATCTGGCGGGGGGGAACGAGCAGTACTTC.

This clone was seen a few times. The rearrangement links TRBV7-2 to TRBJ2-3; D not resolved. Trimming shortened V by 4 bases and J by 6 bases, and 8 bases separated the two germline ends. Germline CDR1 reads SGHTA; CDR2 reads FQGNSA. CDR3 size: 12 residues. Here the CDR3 reads CASSWSLDTQYF. CDR3 in DNA: TGTGCCAGCAGCTGGTCATTGGATACGCAGTATTTT.

The rearrangement joins TRBV7-3 to TRBJ1-1, with 7 nucleotides matching TRBD1. Trimming took 4 bases from V and 7 from J; bases not matched to a gene: 6. There are 13 residues in the CDR3. Germline values: CDR1 SGHTA, CDR2 FQGTGA. CDR3 coding DNA: TGTGCCAGCAGCTCGACAGGGTCGGGTGAAGCTTTCTTT. Amino acid sequence: CASSSTGSGEAFF.

The chain recombines TRBV2 with TRBJ2-3, with a weak D call TRBD2 (5 bases). V was shortened by 7 bases and J by 0 bases, with 11 bases between the two germline ends. The length of the CDR3 is 14 residues. The germline V gene has CDR1 SNHLY and CDR2 FYNNEI. CDR3 nucleotides: TGTGCCAGCATCGAGGGCTCTAGCACAGATACGCAGTATTTT. Translation gives CASIEGSSTDTQYF. The full variable domain, completed using reference TRBV2 and TRBJ2-3, is EPEVTQTPSHQVTQMGQEVILRCVPISNHLYFYWYRQILGQKVEFLVSFYNNEISEKSEIFDDQFSVERPDGSNFTLKIRSTKLEDSAMYFCASIEGSSTDTQYFGPGTRLTVL.

V and J are TRBV5-4 and TRBJ1-1; 8 nucleotides align to TRBD1. The germline gives CDR1 SGHNT, CDR2 YYREEE (reference sequence). V trimming: 0 bases; J trimming: 3 bases; junction bases outside the gene matches: 16. This CDR3 contains 19 residues. The CDR3 is CASSLAGGARGPRDTEAFF. The CDR3 DNA follows: TGTGCCAGCAGCTTGGCTGGGGGGGCCAGGGGGCCTCGAGACACTGAAGCTTTCTTT.

The chain uses TRBV19 and TRBJ1-5, with D uncertain. Germline CDR1 is LNHDA and CDR2 is SQIVND (reference sequence). Trimming left V 3 bases short and J 7 bases short, with 10 bases between. The CDR3 is made up of 13 amino acids. CDR3 sequence reads: CASSMDVRQPQHF. The CDR3 DNA reads as TGTGCCAGTAGTATGGACGTACGCCAGCCCCAGCATTTT.

The chain is built from TRBV7-9 and TRBJ2-1, with 7 bases identical to TRBD1. There are 17 residues in the CDR3. Germline CDR1 reads SEHNR; CDR2 reads FQNEAQ (reference sequence). V was pared by 2 bases and J by 1 base, with 8 bases of the junction left unmatched. The chain's CDR3 is CASSLWGTAISYNEQFF. The CDR3 nucleotides read TGTGCCAGCAGCTTATGGGGGACAGCTATATCCTACAATGAGCAGTTCTTC.

V gene TRBV5-6 combines with J gene TRBJ1-4, with 9 bases lining up with TRBD1. J gave up 5 bases and V 0 bases, and 5 bases lay outside the gene matches. The germline V gene encodes CDR1 SGHDT and CDR2 YYEEEE. CDR3 length: 16 amino acids. The CDR3 sequence is CASSLALGTGNEKLFF. CDR3 coding DNA: TGTGCCAGCAGCTTGGCCTTGGGGACAGGGAATGAAAAACTGTTTTTT.

The chain uses TRBV7-9 and TRBJ1-6; the D is unclear. CDR3 length equals 13 residues. CDR1 and CDR2 (germline): SEHNR, FQNEAQ (reference sequence). Trimming took 2 bases from V and 14 from J, leaving 13 bases between them. CDR3 protein: CASSLTSPGALHF. CDR3 in DNA: TGTGCCAGCAGCTTAACCTCTCCAGGCGCCCTCCACTTT.

In DNA form, the CDR3 reads TGTGCCAGCAGCGGGGGGCGAGGCGGGCTGAACGGCTACACCTTC. Its translation: CASSGGRGGLNGYTF. The V gene is TRBV7-9, the J gene TRBJ1-2, with a weak D call TRBD1 (6 bases). Germline V gives CDR1 SEHNR, CDR2 FQNEAQ (reference sequence). The V end was cut by 5 bases, the J end by 8 bases, with 21 bases between. This CDR3 is built from 15 residues.

The chain is built from TRBV7-8 and TRBJ1-1; D uncertain. CDR1 and CDR2 from the germline V gene are SGHVS and FQNEAQ. The V end lost 5 bases, the J end lost 5 bases, and 15 bases lay between the germline ends. This CDR3 is 14 amino acids long. The CDR3 nucleotides are TGTGCCAGCAGCCGAAGGACGGGAGGGACTGAAGCTTTCTTT. Protein product: CASSRRTGGTEAFF.

This clone is a singleton in its sample. This chain uses TRBV18 with TRBJ2-7, with D uncertain. V lost 2 bases and J lost 2, with 13 bases in between. The CDR3 is made up of 15 amino acids. Germline V lookup: CDR1 KGHSH, CDR2 LQKENI. CDR3 protein: CASSPSGARTYEQYF. The CDR3 DNA reads as TGTGCCAGCTCACCATCCGGCGCCCGGACCTACGAGCAGTACTTC.

There are many counts of this clone. V and J are TRBV29-1 and TRBJ2-7; TRBD1 might be the D (6 bases). The CDR3 covers 14 residues. Germline lookup yields CDR1 SQVTM and CDR2 ANQGSEA. The V end was cut by 5 bases, the J end by 2 bases, with 16 bases between. As DNA, the CDR3 is TGCAGCGTTCGGGTGGGGGCCGAAACCTACGAGCAGTACTTC. This codes for CSVRVGAETYEQYF.

The V call is TRBV5-4, the J call TRBJ2-3, with D perhaps TRBD1 (5 bases). The CDR3 is made up of 15 amino acids. V was cut by 0 bases and J by 5 bases, with 13 bases left in between. CDR1 is SGHNT and CDR2 is YYREEE in the germline V gene (reference sequence). In DNA, the CDR3 is TGTGCCAGCAGCTTGGGACTCAGGGATGGAGATACGCAGTATTTT. Amino acids: CASSLGLRDGDTQYF.